The 2 T cell receptor beta chains in this list originate from one sample, sequenced in a study of T cell changes during pregnancy in multiple sclerosis (dated by TCRdb to between 2018 and 2021). The method behind the library was the immunoSEQ multiplex PCR assay. TCRdb re-hosts the immuneACCESS table, in-frame sequences only. Its copies lack some clones; in the studies checked, an unresolved V gene accounts for under half of them, and the cause for the rest is not known. The sample table records about 49,000 clones; around 87% of these occur just once. Less than 6.5% of the sample comes from the top ten. The sequencing used peripheral blood, collected after pregnancy. These receptors were obtained from a female donor in good health, enrolled as a control in a pregnancy study.

CDR3 nucleotide sequence: TGTGCCAGCAGTGATGGGACAGAAATAAATAGCAATCAGCCCCAGCATTTT. It yields the protein CASSDGTEINSNQPQHF. The chain links TRBV6-4 to TRBJ1-5; TRBD1 matches 7 bases. After removal of 3 bases from V and 0 bases from J, the junction contained 8 bases not matched to a gene. CDR1 is MRHNA, CDR2 SNTAGT, per germline. CDR3 length: 17 residues.

V usage is TRBV4-1 and J usage is TRBJ2-1, with D maybe TRBD2 (6 bases). V dropped 4 bases and J dropped 2 bases, with 15 bases sitting between them. Looked up from germline, CDR1 is MGHRA and CDR2 is YSYEKL. The CDR3 length is 16 residues. CDR3 sequence: CASSLGPGRTYNEQFF. The DNA for the CDR3 is TGCGCCAGCAGCCTCGGCCCGGGGAGGACCTACAATGAGCAGTTCTTC.